These 15 T cell receptor beta chains originate from one sample sequenced in a study of pediatric ulcerative colitis. The assay was immunoSEQ multiplex PCR, and TCRdb's table has in-frame clones only and misses some. The repertoire includes tens of thousands of clones, around 80% of them detected once, and approximately 4.3% sits in the top ten. Sequencing was carried out using blood. The receptors shown here come from a boy younger than 18 with severe ulcerative colitis.

This clone was detected once. The CDR3 loop is CASSLTSGAYSDGELFF. The DNA for the CDR3 is TGCGCCAGCAGCCTGACTAGCGGGGCATATTCGGACGGGGAGCTGTTTTTT. The V call is TRBV5-1, the J call TRBJ2-2; 11 nucleotides agree with TRBD2. Per germline, CDR1 SGHRS and CDR2 YFSETQ. V lost 4 bases to trimming and J lost 7 bases; unmatched junction nucleotides: 12. CDR3 size: 17 residues.

As DNA, the CDR3 is TGTGCCTGGAGTGTAACGGGACAGAACACCGGGGAGCTGTTTTTT. It specifies CAWSVTGQNTGELFF. This sequence joins TRBV30 and TRBJ2-2, with D possibly being TRBD1 (6 bases). The CDR3 has 15 amino acids. Trimming stripped 0 bases from V and 1 base from J, with 9 bases between. CDR1 is GTSNPN and CDR2 is SVGIG in the germline V gene (reference sequence).

The chain has TRBV19 and TRBJ1-6, with TRBD1 identical over 9 bases. Losses at the gene ends were 4 bases for V and 4 bases for J; bases not matched to a gene: 5. The CDR3 extends over 16 amino acids. The germline gives CDR1 LNHDA, CDR2 SQIVND (reference sequence). Written as DNA, the CDR3 is TGTGCCAGTAGTAGAGACAGGGGGTATTATAATTCACCCCTCCACTTT. Its translation: CASSRDRGYYNSPLHF.

V usage is TRBV5-5 and J usage is TRBJ1-3; D not resolved. There are 16 residues in the CDR3. With 1 base removed from V and 2 bases from J, the gap between germline ends came to 13 bases. CDR1 and CDR2 from the germline V gene are SGHKS and YYEKEE (reference sequence). The CDR3 coding sequence is TGTGCCAGCAGCTTGAGTATTAGGACGGCTGGAAACACCATATATTTT. Its translation: CASSLSIRTAGNTIYF.

This clone came up once. The J gene is TRBJ1-1, the V gene TRBV6-1; D might be TRBD1 (5 bases). The CDR3 is 13 residues long. Germline CDR1 and CDR2: MNHNS and SASEGT. Trimming removed 6 bases at V and 1 base at J, with 9 bases between. The CDR3 reads CASRTTGNTEAFF. DNA of the CDR3: TGTGCCAGCAGGACTACAGGGAACACTGAAGCTTTCTTT.

This chain joins TRBV11-2 and TRBJ1-1, with D unclear. The length of the CDR3 is 13 residues. V was shortened by 2 bases and J by 3 bases, with 7 bases between the two germline ends. The germline gives CDR1 SGHAT, CDR2 FQNNGV. The CDR3 region has the DNA TGTGCCAGCAGCTTAAGTATAGACACTGAAGCTTTCTTT. It yields the protein CASSLSIDTEAFF.

The chain combines TRBV30 with TRBJ2-5; D unresolved. The J call may be in error: the DNA end matches TRBJ2-7 better. The V gene's germline CDR1 is GTSNPN and CDR2 SVGIG (reference sequence). The length of the CDR3 is 13 residues. The CDR3 sequence: CAWNVQISYEQYF. As DNA, the CDR3 is TGTGCCTGGAACGTACAGATCTCCTACGAGCAGTACTTC.

The chain joins TRBV7-9 to TRBJ2-7, with D perhaps TRBD1 (6 bases). Germline V lookup: CDR1 SEHNR, CDR2 FQNEAQ (reference sequence). V gave up 1 base and J gave up 4 bases, with 17 bases separating them. This CDR3 is built from 16 residues. The CDR3: CASSLESLGARYEQYF. The CDR3 DNA reads TGTGCCAGCAGCTTAGAATCGCTGGGGGCTCGGTACGAGCAGTACTTC.

This sequence joins TRBV2 and TRBJ2-7; a possible D gene is TRBD2 (6 bases). CDR3 length: 14 amino acids. The germline V gene has CDR1 SNHLY and CDR2 FYNNEI. Between the trimmed V and J ends, which lost 7 bases and 3 bases, there was a span of 16 bases. The CDR3: CASKSSGRGYEQYF. CDR3 DNA: TGTGCCAGCAAAAGTTCAGGGCGGGGCTACGAGCAGTACTTC.

V usage is TRBV6-5 and J usage is TRBJ1-2; perhaps TRBD1 as D (6 bases). Germline CDR1 is MNHEY and CDR2 is SVGAGI. This CDR3 comprises 15 residues. V lost 3 bases and J lost 4, with 15 bases in between. CDR3 amino acids: CASSYSQEGGYGYTF. CDR3 coding DNA: TGTGCCAGCAGTTATAGTCAAGAGGGGGGCTATGGCTACACCTTC.

The CDR3, as DNA: TGTGCCAGCAGCTTAAGTGAAGGACAGGGGGGCAATCAGCCCCAGCATTTT. Its translation is CASSLSEGQGGNQPQHF. V is TRBV7-9 and J is TRBJ1-5; 10 bases are a match to TRBD1. Germline lookup yields CDR1 SEHNR and CDR2 FQNEAQ (reference sequence). There are 17 residues in the CDR3. V was clipped by 2 bases and J by 2 bases; unmatched bases: 6.

V gene TRBV7-6 combines with J gene TRBJ2-2; TRBD2 agrees at 14 bases. Germline CDR1 reads SGHVS; CDR2 reads FNYEAQ. The V and J ends lost 5 bases and 2 bases, in that order; junction bases with no gene match: 7. CDR3 length: 18 residues. CDR3 amino acids: CASSPGLAGGLNTGELFF. Written as DNA, the CDR3 is TGTGCCAGCAGCCCAGGACTAGCGGGGGGACTAAACACCGGGGAGCTGTTTTTT.

This rearrangement joins TRBV29-1 to TRBJ1-1, with TRBD1 matching over 8 bases. This CDR3 is 13 amino acids long. The germline V gene has CDR1 SQVTM and CDR2 ANQGSEA. V lost 6 bases to trimming and J lost 6 bases; unmatched junction nucleotides: 9. The CDR3 DNA reads TGCAGCGTGAGTGTTCGGACAGGGCCTGAAGCTTTCTTT. It encodes CSVSVRTGPEAFF.

CDR3 residues: CASSPQQVYNSPLHF. The CDR3 bases are TGCGCCAGCAGCCCCCAGCAGGTTTATAATTCACCCCTCCACTTT. The chain uses TRBV4-3 and TRBJ1-6, with D hard to call. V gave up 4 bases and J gave up 4 bases, with 11 bases separating them. The CDR3 has 15 amino acids. The germline V gene encodes CDR1 LGHNA and CDR2 YSLEER.

The J gene is TRBJ1-5, the V gene TRBV7-2, with TRBD1 matching over 8 bases. CDR3 size: 15 residues. Trimming took 5 bases from V and 7 from J; bases not matched to a gene: 10. The germline CDR1 and CDR2 sequences are SGHTA and FQGNSA. The CDR3 spells CASSLETGGRQPQHF. In DNA, the CDR3 is TGTGCCAGCAGCCTAGAAACAGGGGGAAGACAGCCCCAGCATTTT.